This TCR beta chain was captured by sequencing in a study of blood T cell repertoires in COVID-19. Study in general: Spain, Italy and the United States supplied samples that represented acute and convalescent COVID-19. T cells, B-cell-depleted T cells, or PBMCs supplied cDNA or gDNA.

Original handling: Amplification of reference gene primers provided the estimated nucleated cell counts. Using immunoSEQ multiplex PCR, the repertoire was profiled, and TCRdb retains in-frame clones only, with some absent. The DNA gave D and trimming, while V, J and clone size come from that table. The sample holds 15,000 to 20,000 clones, roughly four fifths seen once. V shed 5 bases and J 5 bases; nucleotides not matched to a gene: 5. From germline, CDR1 is MDHEN and CDR2 SYDVKM. This CDR3 has 13 residues. Sequencing was done on a sample of peripheral blood. The receptor was isolated from a man aged 35 to 55 with active or convalescent COVID-19. The chain recombines TRBV28 with TRBJ2-5; TRBD1 aligns across 7 bases. CDR3 sequence reads: CASSETGLETQYF. CDR3 sequence (DNA): TGTGCCAGCAGTGAGACAGGGTTGGAGACCCAGTACTTC.